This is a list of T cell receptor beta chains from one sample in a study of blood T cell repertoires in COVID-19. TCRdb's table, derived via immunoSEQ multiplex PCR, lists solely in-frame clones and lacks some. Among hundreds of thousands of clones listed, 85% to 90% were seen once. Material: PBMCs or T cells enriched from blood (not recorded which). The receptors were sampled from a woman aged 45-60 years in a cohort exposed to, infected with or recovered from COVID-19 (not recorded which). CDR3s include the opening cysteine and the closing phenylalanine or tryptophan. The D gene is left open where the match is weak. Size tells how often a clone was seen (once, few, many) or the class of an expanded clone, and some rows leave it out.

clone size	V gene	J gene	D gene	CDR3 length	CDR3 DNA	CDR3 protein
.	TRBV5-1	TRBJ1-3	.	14	TGCGCCAGCAGCTTGGTGCCAGGGTTTGACACCATATATTTT	CASSLVPGFDTIYF
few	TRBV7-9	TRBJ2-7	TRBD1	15	TGTGCCAGCAGCGGCACCGGGACAGGGGATGCCGAGCAGTACTTC	CASSGTGTGDAEQYF
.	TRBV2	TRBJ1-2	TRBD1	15	TGTGCCAGCAGTGAGGACAGGGGGCTTCACTATGGCTACACCTTC	CASSEDRGLHYGYTF
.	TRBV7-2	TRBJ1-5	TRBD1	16	TGTGCCAGCAGCTTCACAGGGGTAGGCTTCAATCAGCCCCAGCATTTT	CASSFTGVGFNQPQHF
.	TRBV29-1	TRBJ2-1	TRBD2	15	TGCAGCGTTGAAGATTTCCAGCGGGGGGGCCATGAGCAGTTCTTC	CSVEDFQRGGHEQFF
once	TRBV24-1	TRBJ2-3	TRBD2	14	TGTGCCACCAGTGACCTGGGACTAGCGGATACGCAGTATTTT	CATSDLGLADTQYF
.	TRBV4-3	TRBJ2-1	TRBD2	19	TGCGCCAGCAGCCCGACCGGGACTAGCGGGGGGCTGACCTACAATGAGCAGTTCTTC	CASSPTGTSGGLTYNEQFF
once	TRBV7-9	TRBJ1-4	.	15	TGTGCCAGCAGCGACCAGGGGCAGATCGGCGAAAAACTGTTTTTT	CASSDQGQIGEKLFF
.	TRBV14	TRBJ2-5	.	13	TGTGCCAGCAGCCGTCTTTCTCAAGAGACCCAGTACTTC	CASSRLSQETQYF
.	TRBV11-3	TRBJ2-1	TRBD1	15	TGTGCCAGCAGCTTCGGGACAGGGCAATTTGGTGAGCAGTTCTTC	CASSFGTGQFGEQFF
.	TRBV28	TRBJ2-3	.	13	TGTGCCAGCAGTAAATCTAGCACAGATACGCAGTATTTT	CASSKSSTDTQYF
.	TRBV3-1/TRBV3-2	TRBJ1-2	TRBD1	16	TGTGCCAGCAGCCAGGAAGGGGACAGGGCCTACTATGGCTACACCTTC	CASSQEGDRAYYGYTF
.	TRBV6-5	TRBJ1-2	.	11	TGTGCCAGTTTCGGGGGCTATGGCTACACCTTC	CASFGGYGYTF
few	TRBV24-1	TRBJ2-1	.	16	TGTGCCACCAGTGATTTGTTGCGGGGCGATAACAATGAGCAGTTCTTC	CATSDLLRGDNNEQFF
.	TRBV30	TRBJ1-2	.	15	TGTGCCTGGACCCTAGCGGGCCTCCCTAACTATGGCTACACCTTC	CAWTLAGLPNYGYTF
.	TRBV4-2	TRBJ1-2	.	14	TGTGCCAGCAGCCGAACACCTTCTAACTATGGCTACACCTTC	CASSRTPSNYGYTF
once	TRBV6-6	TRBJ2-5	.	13	TGTGCCAGCAGTTCCCTCCCCCAAGAGACCCAGTACTTC	CASSSLPQETQYF
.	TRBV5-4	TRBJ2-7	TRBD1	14	TGTGCCAGCAGCCGCCGGACAGGGTCCTACGAGCAGTACTTC	CASSRRTGSYEQYF
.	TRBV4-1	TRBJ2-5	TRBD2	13	TGCGCCAGCAGCCTTGGACTAGCGGAGACCCAGTACTTC	CASSLGLAETQYF
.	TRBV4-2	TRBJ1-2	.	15	TGTGCCAGCAGCCAAGGTCAGCGGACAGACTATGGCTACACCTTC	CASSQGQRTDYGYTF
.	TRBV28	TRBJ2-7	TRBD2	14	TGTGCCAGCGGACTAGCGGGGGGGTACTACGAGCAGTACTTC	CASGLAGGYYEQYF
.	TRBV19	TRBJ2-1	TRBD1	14	TGTGCCAGTAGTACTTGGGACAGATACAATGAGCAGTTCTTC	CASSTWDRYNEQFF
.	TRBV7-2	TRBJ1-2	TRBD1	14	TGTGCCAGCAGCCCGGACAGGGCAGGTTGGGGCTACACCTTC	CASSPDRAGWGYTF
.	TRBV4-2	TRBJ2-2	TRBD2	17	TGTGCCAGCAGCCAAGGGACTAGCGGGGTTAACACCGGGGAGCTGTTTTTT	CASSQGTSGVNTGELFF
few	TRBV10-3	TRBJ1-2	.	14	TGTGCCATCAGTTACAGGGCGGACTTAAATGGCTACACCTTC	CAISYRADLNGYTF
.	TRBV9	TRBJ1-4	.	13	TGTGCCAGCAGCCGGAGGACTGAAGAAAAACTGTTTTTT	CASSRRTEEKLFF
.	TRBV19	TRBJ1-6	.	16	TGTGCCAGTAGACCAGGATTAAGCTCCTATAATTCACCCCTCCACTTT	CASRPGLSSYNSPLHF
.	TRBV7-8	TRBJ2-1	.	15	TGTGCCAGCAGCCGTGGAACTGGACTGTACAATGAGCAGTTCTTC	CASSRGTGLYNEQFF
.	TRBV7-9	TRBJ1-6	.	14	TGTGCCAGCAGCTTAGCGACCAGGGCTTCACCCCTCCACTTT	CASSLATRASPLHF
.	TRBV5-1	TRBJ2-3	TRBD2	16	TGCGCCAGCAGCTTGGGTCTAGCGGAAAGCACAGATACGCAGTATTTT	CASSLGLAESTDTQYF
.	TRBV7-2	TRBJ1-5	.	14	TGTGCCAGCAGCTTATTTGAGTCCGGGCAGCCCCAGCATTTT	CASSLFESGQPQHF
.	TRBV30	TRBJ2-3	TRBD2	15	TGTGCCTGGAGCCCCGGGACTATAAGCACAGATACGCAGTATTTT	CAWSPGTISTDTQYF
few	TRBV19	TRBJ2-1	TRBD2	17	TGTGCCAGTAGTATAGTAACTAGCGGGGGGGCCGGGAATGAGCAGTTCTTC	CASSIVTSGGAGNEQFF
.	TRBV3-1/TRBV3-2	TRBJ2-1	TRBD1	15	TGTGCCAGCAGCCATCTGGGACAGGGGCCCAATGAGCAGTTCTTC	CASSHLGQGPNEQFF
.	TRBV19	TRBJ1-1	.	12	TGTGCCAGTGATGGACAGCACACTGAAGCTTTCTTT	CASDGQHTEAFF
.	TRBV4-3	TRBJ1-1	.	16	TGCGCCAGCAGCCAAGAGGTTAGGGCGCGGGCGATTGAAGCTTTCTTT	CASSQEVRARAIEAFF
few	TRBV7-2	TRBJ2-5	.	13	TGTGCCAGCAGCCCCGCGGGCCAGGATACCCAGTACTTC	CASSPAGQDTQYF
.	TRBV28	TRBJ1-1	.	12	TGTGCCAGCAGTTTAAGGTTCGGGGAAGCTTTCTTT	CASSLRFGEAFF
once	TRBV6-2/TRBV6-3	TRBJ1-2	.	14	TGTGCCAGCAGTACCCGAGAGTATGGTAGTGGCTACACCTTC	CASSTREYGSGYTF
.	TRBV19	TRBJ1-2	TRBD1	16	TGTGCCAGTAGTATCATAGGGACAGGAACTAACTATGGCTACACCTTC	CASSIIGTGTNYGYTF